This T cell receptor beta chain is drawn from a study of graft-versus-host responses after intestinal transplantation. Study overall: Recipients received multivisceral, liver-intestinal, or isolated intestinal transplants. Every one of the recipients received anti-thymocyte globulin induction and afterwards took tacrolimus and steroids for roughly three years. Findings of the study overall: Early post-transplant falls in HvG clones accompanied the peak levels of circulating GvH clones. Patients who carried graft-donor T cell macrochimerism also had high graft-versus-host to host-versus-graft clonal ratios in their allografts.

Profiled with immunoSEQ multiplex PCR; TCRdb holds only in-frame clones, not every one. The data hold tens of thousands of clones, with around 90% observed a single time. As to this clone: Its specificity is not known.

The receptor comes from a human donor who was the organ donor for an intestinal transplant. The sequencing used unstimulated CD8+ T cells sorted from spleen or lymph node cells, collected before transplant.

The CDR3 DNA reads TGTGCCAGCAGCGTAGTTGAGGGGGGACAGGGGGGAGCGGATGGCTACACCTTC. Residues: CASSVVEGGQGGADGYTF. This rearrangement joins TRBV9 to TRBJ1-2; 11 bases are a match to TRBD1. The CDR3 is 18 amino acids. Germline V gene sequence: CDR1 SGDLS, CDR2 YYNGEE. V trimming: 0 bases; J trimming: 6 bases; junction bases outside the gene matches: 13.